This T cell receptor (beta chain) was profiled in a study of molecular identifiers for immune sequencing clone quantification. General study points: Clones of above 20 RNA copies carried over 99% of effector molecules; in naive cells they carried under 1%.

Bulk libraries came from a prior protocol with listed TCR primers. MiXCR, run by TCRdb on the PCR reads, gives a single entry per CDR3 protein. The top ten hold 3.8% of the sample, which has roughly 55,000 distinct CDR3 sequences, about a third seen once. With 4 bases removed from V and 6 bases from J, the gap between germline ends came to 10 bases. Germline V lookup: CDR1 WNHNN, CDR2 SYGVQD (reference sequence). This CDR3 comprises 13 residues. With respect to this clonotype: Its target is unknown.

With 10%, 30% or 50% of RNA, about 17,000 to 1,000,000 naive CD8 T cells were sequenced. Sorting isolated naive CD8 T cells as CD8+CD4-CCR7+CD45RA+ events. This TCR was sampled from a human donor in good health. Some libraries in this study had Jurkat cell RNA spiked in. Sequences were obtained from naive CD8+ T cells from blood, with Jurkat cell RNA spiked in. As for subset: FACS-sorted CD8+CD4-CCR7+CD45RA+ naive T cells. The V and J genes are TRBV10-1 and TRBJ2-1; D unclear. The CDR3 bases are TGCGCCAGCAGTGGCCCAGAAGGCAATGAGCAGTTCTTC. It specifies CASSGPEGNEQFF.